This T cell receptor beta chain was sequenced for a study of T cell repertoires in cytomegalovirus infection. The wider study: Recently identified HLA-C-restricted CMV epitopes were used, and well-studied HLA-B-restricted CMV epitopes were used as well. The study, taken as a whole, reports: The ex vivo response showed dominance by HLA-C-restricted CMV-specific TCR beta clonotypes.

CDR1 and CDR2 from the germline V gene are SNHLY and FYNNEI. CDR3 length: 13 residues. The ends were cut back, 10 bases at V and 5 bases at J, with 18 bases in the middle. Concerning this clonotype: No antigen is known for it.

TCRdb reprocessed the reads via MiXCR and lists one record per CDR3 protein. The data contain a few hundred thousand distinct CDR3 sequences, 40% of them singletons. The receptor was isolated from a human donor in good health (CMV status not recorded). Some clones in this sample may be carry-over from other donors' samples. The V call is TRBV2, the J call TRBJ2-7; D is perhaps TRBD1 (6 bases). The source material was cultured PBMCs, sampled from culture after CMV antigen stimulation. CDR3 residues: CATLRDMLDEQYF. In nucleotides, the CDR3 is TGTGCCACCCTCCGGGACATGCTGGACGAGCAGTACTTC.